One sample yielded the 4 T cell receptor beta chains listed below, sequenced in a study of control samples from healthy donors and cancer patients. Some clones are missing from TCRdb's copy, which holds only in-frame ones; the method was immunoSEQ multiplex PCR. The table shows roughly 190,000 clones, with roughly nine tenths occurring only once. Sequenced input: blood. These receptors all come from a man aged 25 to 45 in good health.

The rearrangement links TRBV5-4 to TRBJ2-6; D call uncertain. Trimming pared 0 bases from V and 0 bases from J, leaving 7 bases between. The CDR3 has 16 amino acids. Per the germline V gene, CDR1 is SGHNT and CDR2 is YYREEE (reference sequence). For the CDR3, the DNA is TGTGCCAGCAGCTTGGAACGGTTCTCTGGGGCCAACGTCCTGACTTTC. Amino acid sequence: CASSLERFSGANVLTF.

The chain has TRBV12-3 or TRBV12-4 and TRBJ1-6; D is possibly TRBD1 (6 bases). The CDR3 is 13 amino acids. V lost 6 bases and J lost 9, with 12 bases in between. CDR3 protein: CASRPSGVSPLHF. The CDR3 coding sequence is TGTGCCAGCAGACCCTCAGGGGTTTCACCCCTCCACTTT.

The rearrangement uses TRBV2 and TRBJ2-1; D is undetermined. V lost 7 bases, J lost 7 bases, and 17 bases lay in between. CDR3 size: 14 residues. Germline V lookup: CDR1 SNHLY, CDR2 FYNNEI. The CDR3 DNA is TGTGCCAGCACGGTCGATTCAGTGGTTAATGAGCAGTTCTTC. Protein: CASTVDSVVNEQFF.

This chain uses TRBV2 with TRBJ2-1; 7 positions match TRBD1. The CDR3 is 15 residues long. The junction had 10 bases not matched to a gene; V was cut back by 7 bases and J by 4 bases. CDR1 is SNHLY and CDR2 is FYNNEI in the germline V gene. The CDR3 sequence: CASTKGTESYNEQFF. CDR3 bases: TGTGCCAGCACCAAAGGGACAGAATCTTACAATGAGCAGTTCTTC.